This T cell receptor (beta chain) comes out of a study of T cells in Graves' hyperthyroidism and ophthalmopathy. The TCR beta CDR3 regions underwent amplification using RNA transcripts as the source. Primed by the HTBI set, a first-round RT-PCR was run on the TCR CDR3. Using its own MiXCR run on the multiplex PCR reads, TCRdb lists one record per CDR3 protein. The table lists roughly 93,000 distinct CDR3 sequences, around 52% of them singletons. From germline, CDR1 is DFQATT and CDR2 SNEGSKA (reference sequence). With 3 bases removed from V and 0 bases from J, the gap between germline ends came to 9 bases. This CDR3 region has 14 residues.

V usage is TRBV20-1 and J usage is TRBJ1-3; D remains ambiguous. The sample taken for sequencing was blood. The sequence derives from a middle-aged woman with Graves' hyperthyroidism. The CDR3 DNA reads as TGCAGTGCTAGGAGGCCTCCCTCTGGAAACACCATATATTTT. Protein sequence: CSARRPPSGNTIYF.